The table lists the clone carrying this T cell receptor (beta chain) with many counts. Its specificity is not known. In TCRdb, the RACE reads were re-called with MiXCR into one record per CDR3 protein. The data show around 120,000 distinct CDR3 sequences, with approximately 9.9% seen just once and around 3.5% held by the top ten. These data originate in a study of human T cells and chemical hapten exposure. Overall study findings and caveats: As patch test score rose, PT1 expanded TCR counts tended to rise as well.

Specified time point: patch test 1, 2 weeks after DPC sensitization. Treatment specified: therapeutic diphenylcyclopropenone sensitization with weekly scalp DPC. The CDR3 runs to 13 residues. The germline V and J ends were trimmed by 12 bases and 4 bases, with 14 bases remaining between them. From germline, CDR1 is KGHDR and CDR2 SFDVKD. The chain uses TRBV24-1 and TRBJ2-2, with D maybe TRBD2 (8 bases). The receptor's source is a woman aged 40 to 49 with alopecia areata. Some clones in this sample may be carry-over from other donors' samples. Source: whole blood, taken in connection with sensitization to the hapten diphenylcyclopropenone (DPC). The CDR3 nucleotides are TGTGCCTCCCGGGAGGGGGCCACCGGGGAGCTGTTTTTT. The encoded protein is CASREGATGELFF.